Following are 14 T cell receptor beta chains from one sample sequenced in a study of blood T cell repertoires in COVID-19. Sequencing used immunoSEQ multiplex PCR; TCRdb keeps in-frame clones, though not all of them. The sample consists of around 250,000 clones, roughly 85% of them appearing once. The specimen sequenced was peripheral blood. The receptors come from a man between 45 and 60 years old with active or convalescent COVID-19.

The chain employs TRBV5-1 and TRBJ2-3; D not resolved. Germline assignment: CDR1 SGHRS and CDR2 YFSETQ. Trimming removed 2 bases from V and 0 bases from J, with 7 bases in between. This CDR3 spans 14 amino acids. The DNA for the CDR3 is TGCGCCAGCAGCTTCAGAATGAGCACAGATACGCAGTATTTT. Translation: CASSFRMSTDTQYF.

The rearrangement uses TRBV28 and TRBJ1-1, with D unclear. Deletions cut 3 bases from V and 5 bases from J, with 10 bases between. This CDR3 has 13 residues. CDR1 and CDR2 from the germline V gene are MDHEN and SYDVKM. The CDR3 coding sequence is TGTGCCAGCAGTTTCGGGGTCCAGACTGAAGCTTTCTTT. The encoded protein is CASSFGVQTEAFF. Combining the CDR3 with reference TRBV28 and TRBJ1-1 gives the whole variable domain DVKVTQSSRYLVKRTGEKVFLECVQDMDHENMFWYRQDPGLGLRLIYFSYDVKMKEKGDIPEGYSVSREKKERFSLILESASTNQTSMYLCASSFGVQTEAFFGQGTRLTVV.

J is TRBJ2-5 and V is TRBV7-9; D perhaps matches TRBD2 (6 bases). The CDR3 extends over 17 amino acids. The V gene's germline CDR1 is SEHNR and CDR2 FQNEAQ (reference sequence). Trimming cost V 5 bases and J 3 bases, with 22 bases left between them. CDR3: CASSPRRGWAGEETQYF. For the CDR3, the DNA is TGTGCCAGCAGCCCGCGCCGGGGGTGGGCTGGAGAAGAGACCCAGTACTTC.

The CDR3 coding sequence is TGCGCCAGCAGCTACGGGTTCTCTGGGGCCAACGTCCTGACTTTC. This translates into CASSYGFSGANVLTF. The V gene is TRBV4-1, the J gene TRBJ2-6; D is unresolved. The CDR3 length is 15 residues. Between the trimmed V and J ends, which lost 5 bases and 0 bases, there was a span of 8 bases. The V gene's germline CDR1 is MGHRA and CDR2 YSYEKL.

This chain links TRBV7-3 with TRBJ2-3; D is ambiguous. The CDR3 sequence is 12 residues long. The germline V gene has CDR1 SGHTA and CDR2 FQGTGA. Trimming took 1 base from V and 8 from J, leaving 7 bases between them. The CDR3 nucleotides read TGTGCCAGCAGCTTAAATCCGGGTACGCAGTATTTT. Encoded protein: CASSLNPGTQYF.

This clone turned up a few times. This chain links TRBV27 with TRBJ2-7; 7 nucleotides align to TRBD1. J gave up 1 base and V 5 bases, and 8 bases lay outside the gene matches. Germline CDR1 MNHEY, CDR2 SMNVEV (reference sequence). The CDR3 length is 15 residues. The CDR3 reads CASSLTGQPSYEQYF. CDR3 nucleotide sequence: TGTGCCAGCAGTCTCACGGGACAGCCTTCCTACGAGCAGTACTTC.

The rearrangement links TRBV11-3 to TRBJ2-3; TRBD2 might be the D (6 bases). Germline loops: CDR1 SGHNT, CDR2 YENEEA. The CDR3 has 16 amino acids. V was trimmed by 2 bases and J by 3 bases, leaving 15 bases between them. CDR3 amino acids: CASSLLGGPRTDTQYF. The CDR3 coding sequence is TGTGCCAGCAGCTTACTTGGAGGGCCTAGGACAGATACGCAGTATTTT.

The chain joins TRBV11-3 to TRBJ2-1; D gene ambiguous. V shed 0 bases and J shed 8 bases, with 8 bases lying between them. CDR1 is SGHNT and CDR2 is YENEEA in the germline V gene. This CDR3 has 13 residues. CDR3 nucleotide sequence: TGTGCCAGCAGCTTAGAGCTGGCCGATGAGCAGTTCTTC. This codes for CASSLELADEQFF.

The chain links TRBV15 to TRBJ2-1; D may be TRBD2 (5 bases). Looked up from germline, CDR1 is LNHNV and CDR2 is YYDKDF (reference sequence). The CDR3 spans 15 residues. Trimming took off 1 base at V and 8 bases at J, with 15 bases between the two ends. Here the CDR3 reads CATSRVVGFGDEQFF. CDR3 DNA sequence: TGTGCCACCAGCAGAGTTGTAGGGTTCGGGGATGAGCAGTTCTTC.

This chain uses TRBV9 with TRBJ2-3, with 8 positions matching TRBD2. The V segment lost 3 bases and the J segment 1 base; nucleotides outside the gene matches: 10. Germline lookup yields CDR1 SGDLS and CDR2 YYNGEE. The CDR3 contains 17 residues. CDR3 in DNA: TGTGCCAGCAGCGCCCAAGCGAGCGGGAGTGGCACAGATACGCAGTATTTT. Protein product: CASSAQASGSGTDTQYF.

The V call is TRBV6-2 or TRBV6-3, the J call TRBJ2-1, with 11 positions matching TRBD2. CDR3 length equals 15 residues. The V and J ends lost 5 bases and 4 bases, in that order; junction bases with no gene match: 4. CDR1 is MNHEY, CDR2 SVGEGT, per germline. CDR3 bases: TGTGCCAGCAGTCCCGGGACTAGCGGATACAATGAGCAGTTCTTC. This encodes CASSPGTSGYNEQFF.

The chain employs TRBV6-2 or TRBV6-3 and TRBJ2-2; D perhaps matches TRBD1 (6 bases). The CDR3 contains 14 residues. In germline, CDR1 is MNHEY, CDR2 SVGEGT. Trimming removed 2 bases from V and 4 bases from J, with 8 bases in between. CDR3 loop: CASSYRGTTGELFF. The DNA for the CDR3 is TGTGCCAGCAGTTACAGGGGGACCACCGGGGAGCTGTTTTTT.

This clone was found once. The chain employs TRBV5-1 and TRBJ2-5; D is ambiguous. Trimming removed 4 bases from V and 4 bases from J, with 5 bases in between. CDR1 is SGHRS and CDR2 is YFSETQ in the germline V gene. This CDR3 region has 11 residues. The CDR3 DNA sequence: TGCGCCAGCAGCGCAGGAGAGACCCAGTACTTC. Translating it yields CASSAGETQYF.

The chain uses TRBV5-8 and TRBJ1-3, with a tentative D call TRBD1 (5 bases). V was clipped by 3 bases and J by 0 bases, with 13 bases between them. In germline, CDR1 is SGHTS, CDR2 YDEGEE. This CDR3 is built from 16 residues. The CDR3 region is CASSSGAGGSGNTIYF. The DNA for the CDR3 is TGTGCCAGCAGCTCCGGGGCCGGGGGCTCTGGAAACACCATATATTTT.